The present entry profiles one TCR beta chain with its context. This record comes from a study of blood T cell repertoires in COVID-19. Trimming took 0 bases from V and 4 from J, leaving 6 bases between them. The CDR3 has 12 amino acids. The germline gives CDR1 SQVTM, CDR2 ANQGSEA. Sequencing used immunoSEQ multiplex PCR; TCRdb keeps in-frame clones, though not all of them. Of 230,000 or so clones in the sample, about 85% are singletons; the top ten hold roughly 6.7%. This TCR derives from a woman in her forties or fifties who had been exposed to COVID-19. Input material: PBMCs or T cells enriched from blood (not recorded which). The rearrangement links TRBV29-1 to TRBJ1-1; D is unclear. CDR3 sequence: CSVEERSTEAFF. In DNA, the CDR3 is TGCAGCGTTGAAGAGAGGAGCACTGAAGCTTTCTTT.